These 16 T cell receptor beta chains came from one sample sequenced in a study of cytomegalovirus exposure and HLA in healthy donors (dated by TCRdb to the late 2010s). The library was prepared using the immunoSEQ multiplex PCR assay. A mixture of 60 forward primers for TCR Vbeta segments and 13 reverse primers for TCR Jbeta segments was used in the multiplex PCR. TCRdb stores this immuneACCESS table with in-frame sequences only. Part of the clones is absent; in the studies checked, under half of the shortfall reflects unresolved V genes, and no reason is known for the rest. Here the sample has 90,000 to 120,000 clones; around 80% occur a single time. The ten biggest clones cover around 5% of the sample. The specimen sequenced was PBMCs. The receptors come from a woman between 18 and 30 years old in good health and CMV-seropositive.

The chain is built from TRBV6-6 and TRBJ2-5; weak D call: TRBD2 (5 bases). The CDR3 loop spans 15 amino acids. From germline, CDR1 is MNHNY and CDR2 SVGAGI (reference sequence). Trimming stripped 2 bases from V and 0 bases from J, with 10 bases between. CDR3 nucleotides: TGTGCCAGCAGTTACGTGGGAGTAGACCAAGAGACCCAGTACTTC. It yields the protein CASSYVGVDQETQYF.

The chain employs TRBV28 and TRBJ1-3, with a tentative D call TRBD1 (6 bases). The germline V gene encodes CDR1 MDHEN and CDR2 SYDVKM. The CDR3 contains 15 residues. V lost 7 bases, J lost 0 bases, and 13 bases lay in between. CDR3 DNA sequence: TGTGCCAGCATCCGTGACAGGCACTCTGGAAACACCATATATTTT. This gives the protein CASIRDRHSGNTIYF.

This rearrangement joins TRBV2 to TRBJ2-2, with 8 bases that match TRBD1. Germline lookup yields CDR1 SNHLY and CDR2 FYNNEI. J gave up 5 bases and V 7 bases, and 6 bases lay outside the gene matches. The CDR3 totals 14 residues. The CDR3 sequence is CASIVQGATGELFF. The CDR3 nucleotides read TGTGCCAGCATCGTGCAGGGGGCGACCGGGGAGCTGTTTTTT.

CDR3 in amino acids: CASSDPGQVTYEQYF. The CDR3 DNA sequence: TGTGCCAGCAGTGACCCGGGACAGGTCACCTACGAGCAGTACTTC. The chain carries TRBV25-1 and TRBJ2-7, with 8 bases aligning to TRBD1. The CDR3 length is 15 residues. Trimming removed 3 bases from V and 2 bases from J; junction bases left unmatched: 6. Germline-derived CDR1 and CDR2 are MGHDK and SYGVNS.

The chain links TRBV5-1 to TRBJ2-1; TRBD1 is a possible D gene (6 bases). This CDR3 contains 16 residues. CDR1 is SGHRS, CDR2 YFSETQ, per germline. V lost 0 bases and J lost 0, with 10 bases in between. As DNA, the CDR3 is TGCGCCAGCAGCTTGGCCGACAGGCCCTCCTACAATGAGCAGTTCTTC. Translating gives CASSLADRPSYNEQFF.

CDR3 nucleotides: TGTGCCAGTAGACCAAGCGGGAGCTCTTACAATGAGCAGTTCTTC. Translated, it gives CASRPSGSSYNEQFF. V usage is TRBV19 and J usage is TRBJ2-1; 8 nucleotides match TRBD2. The CDR3 spans 15 residues. Germline loops: CDR1 LNHDA, CDR2 SQIVND (reference sequence). Trimming took 6 bases from V and 4 from J; bases not matched to a gene: 8. Using reference TRBV19 and TRBJ2-1 for the parts outside the CDR3, the full variable domain is DGGITQSPKYLFRKEGQNVTLSCEQNLNHDAMYWYRQDPGQGLRLIYYSQIVNDFQKGDIAEGYSVSREKKESFPLTVTSAQKNPTAFYLCASRPSGSSYNEQFFGPGTRLTVL.

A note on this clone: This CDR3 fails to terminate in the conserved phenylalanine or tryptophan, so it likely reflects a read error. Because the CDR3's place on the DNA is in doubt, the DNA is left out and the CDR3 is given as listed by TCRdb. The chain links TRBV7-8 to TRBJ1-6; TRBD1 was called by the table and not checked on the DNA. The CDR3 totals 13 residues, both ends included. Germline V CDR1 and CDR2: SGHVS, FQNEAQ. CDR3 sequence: CASSLDGRGTPLL.

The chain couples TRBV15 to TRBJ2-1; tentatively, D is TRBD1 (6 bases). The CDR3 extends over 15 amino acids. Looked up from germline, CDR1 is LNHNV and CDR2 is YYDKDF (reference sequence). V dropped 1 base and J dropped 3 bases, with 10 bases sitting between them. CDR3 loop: CATSRARGIYNEQFF. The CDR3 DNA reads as TGTGCCACCAGCAGAGCTAGGGGGATCTACAATGAGCAGTTCTTC.

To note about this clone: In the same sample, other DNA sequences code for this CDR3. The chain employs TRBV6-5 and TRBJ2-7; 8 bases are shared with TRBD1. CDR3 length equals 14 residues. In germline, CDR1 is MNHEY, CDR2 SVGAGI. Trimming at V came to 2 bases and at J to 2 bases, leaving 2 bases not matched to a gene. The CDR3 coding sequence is TGTGCCAGCAGTTACGGGACAGGTGCCTACGAGCAGTACTTC. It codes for CASSYGTGAYEQYF.

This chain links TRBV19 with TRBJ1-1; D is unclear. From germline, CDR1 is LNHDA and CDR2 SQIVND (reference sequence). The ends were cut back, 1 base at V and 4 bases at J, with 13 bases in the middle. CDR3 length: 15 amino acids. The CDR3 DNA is TGTGCCAGTAGTATAGCCGGCGTGACGGGCACTGAAGCTTTCTTT. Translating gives CASSIAGVTGTEAFF. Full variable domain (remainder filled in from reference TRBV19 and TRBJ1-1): DGGITQSPKYLFRKEGQNVTLSCEQNLNHDAMYWYRQDPGQGLRLIYYSQIVNDFQKGDIAEGYSVSREKKESFPLTVTSAQKNPTAFYLCASSIAGVTGTEAFFGQGTRLTVV.

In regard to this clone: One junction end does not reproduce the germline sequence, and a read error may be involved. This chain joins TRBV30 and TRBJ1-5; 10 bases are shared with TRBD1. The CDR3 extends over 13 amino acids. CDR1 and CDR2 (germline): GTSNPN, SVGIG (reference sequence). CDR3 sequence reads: CAWGGQGNLPQHF. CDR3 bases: TGTGCCTGGGGGGGACAGGGGAATCTGCCCCAGCATTTT. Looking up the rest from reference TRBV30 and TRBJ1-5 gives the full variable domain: SQTIHQWPATLVQPVGSPLSLECTVEGTSNPNLYWYRQAAGRGLQLLFYSVGIGQISSEVPQNLSASRPQDRQFILSSKKLLLSDSGFYLCAWGGQGNLPQHFGDGTRLSIL.

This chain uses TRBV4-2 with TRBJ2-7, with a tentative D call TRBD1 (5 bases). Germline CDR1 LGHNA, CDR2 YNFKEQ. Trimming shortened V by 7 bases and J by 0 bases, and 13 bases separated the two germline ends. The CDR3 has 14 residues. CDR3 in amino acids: CASKPGISSYEQYF. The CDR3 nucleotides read TGTGCCAGCAAACCAGGGATCAGCTCCTACGAGCAGTACTTC.

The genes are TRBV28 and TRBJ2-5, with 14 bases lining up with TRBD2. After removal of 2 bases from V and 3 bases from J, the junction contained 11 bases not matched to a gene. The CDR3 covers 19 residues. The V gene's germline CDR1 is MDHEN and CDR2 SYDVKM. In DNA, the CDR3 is TGTGCCAGCAGTTTACGGACTAGCGGGAGGTTTTTGCAAGAAGAGACCCAGTACTTC. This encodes CASSLRTSGRFLQEETQYF.

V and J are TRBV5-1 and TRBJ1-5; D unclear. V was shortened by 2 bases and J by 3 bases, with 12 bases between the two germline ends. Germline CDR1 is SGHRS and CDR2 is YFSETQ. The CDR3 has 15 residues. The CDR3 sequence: CASSFEGYPNQPQHF. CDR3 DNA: TGCGCCAGCAGCTTTGAGGGTTATCCCAATCAGCCCCAGCATTTT.

In nucleotides, the CDR3 is TGCGCCAGCAGGGACCTAGCGGGGATCTCCTACGAGCAGTACTTC. Protein product: CASRDLAGISYEQYF. V usage is TRBV5-1 and J usage is TRBJ2-7, with 9 bases that match TRBD2. The CDR3 spans 15 residues. Looked up from germline, CDR1 is SGHRS and CDR2 is YFSETQ. Trimming at V came to 5 bases and at J to 0 bases, leaving 6 bases not matched to a gene.

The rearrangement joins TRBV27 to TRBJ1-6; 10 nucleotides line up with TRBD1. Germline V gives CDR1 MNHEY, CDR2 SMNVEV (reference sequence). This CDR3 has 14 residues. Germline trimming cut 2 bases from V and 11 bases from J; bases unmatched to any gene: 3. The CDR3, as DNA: TGTGCCAGCAGTTTAGGGACAGGGGATACACCCCTCCACTTT. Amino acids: CASSLGTGDTPLHF.